This T cell receptor (beta chain) appears in the sequencing data of a study of sequential checkpoint blockade in melanoma. This clone has only one observation. Treatment meaning: randomized to nivolumab then ipilimumab (arm A) or the reverse (arm B). Method: immunoSEQ multiplex PCR; TCRdb's copy keeps in-frame clones and lacks some. The sample includes roughly 3,000 clones, 19% of them seen just once. Germline assignment: CDR1 LNHDA and CDR2 SQIVND (reference sequence). V trimming: 0 bases; J trimming: 4 bases; junction bases outside the gene matches: 11. The CDR3 loop spans 18 amino acids. This TCR derives from a human donor with melanoma. The genes are TRBV19 and TRBJ1-5, with 8 bases aligning to TRBD1. This sample comprised tumor tissue (inferred from file names), obtained from a patient given nivolumab and ipilimumab in sequence. The CDR3 loop is CASSIERQGAFLNQPQHF. DNA for the CDR3: TGTGCCAGTAGTATAGAGAGGCAGGGGGCTTTTTTGAATCAGCCCCAGCATTTT.